The 26 T cell receptor beta chains listed next were all sequenced from one sample in a study of cytomegalovirus exposure and HLA in healthy donors. The PCR contained 60 Vbeta and 13 Jbeta primers. Measured with immunoSEQ multiplex PCR; TCRdb has only the in-frame clones, and not every one. The table shows 150,000 or so clones, with over 60% occurring only once. Sequencing was carried out using PBMCs. The receptors were gathered from a girl aged 10 to 17 in good health and CMV-seronegative.

The rearrangement joins TRBV9 to TRBJ1-4; tentatively, D is TRBD1 (5 bases). V was cut by 2 bases and J by 7 bases, with 15 bases left in between. The CDR3 covers 15 residues. In germline, CDR1 is SGDLS, CDR2 YYNGEE. The CDR3 coding sequence is TGTGCCAGCAGCGTGACTGCAGGGAGGGGTGAAAAACTGTTTTTT. It is translated as CASSVTAGRGEKLFF. Supplemented by reference TRBV9 and TRBJ1-4, the full variable domain reads DSGVTQTPKHLITATGQRVTLRCSPRSGDLSVYWYQQSLDQGLQFLIQYYNGEERAKGNILERFSAQQFPDLHSELNLSSLELGDSALYFCASSVTAGRGEKLFFGSGTQLSVL.

V usage is TRBV6-6 and J usage is TRBJ2-7; possibly TRBD2 for D (6 bases). Germline CDR1 is MNHNY and CDR2 is SVGAGI (reference sequence). The CDR3 runs 14 residues. V lost 8 bases and J 4 bases, leaving 18 bases between the germline ends. CDR3 coding DNA: TGTGCCAGCCACACCGGGCGGGGAACTTACGAGCAGTACTTC. It encodes CASHTGRGTYEQYF.

V and J are TRBV5-1 and TRBJ1-6; D is unresolved. This CDR3 has 14 residues. Trimming stripped 2 bases from V and 10 bases from J, with 13 bases between. CDR1 SGHRS and CDR2 YFSETQ come from the germline V gene. CDR3 nucleotides: TGCGCCAGCAGCTTTACCGGGGAAAGATCACCCCTCCACTTT. Its translation is CASSFTGERSPLHF. The complete variable domain, with remaining parts taken from reference TRBV5-1 and TRBJ1-6, reads KAGVTQTPRYLIKTRGQQVTLSCSPISGHRSVSWYQQTPGQGLQFLFEYFSETQRNKGNFPGRFSGRQFSNSRSEMNVSTLELGDSALYLCASSFTGERSPLHFGNGTRLTVT.

The V gene is TRBV5-1, the J gene TRBJ2-2, with D hard to call. The V end was cut by 4 bases, the J end by 1 base, with 5 bases between. CDR3 length equals 13 residues. The V gene's germline CDR1 is SGHRS and CDR2 YFSETQ. CDR3 region: CASSPGNTGELFF. The DNA of the CDR3 is TGCGCCAGCAGCCCGGGGAACACCGGGGAGCTGTTTTTT.

CDR3 DNA: TGTGCCAGTTCACGCGGAGGGGAGGACAGGGGCGTCCATTTT. Protein product: CASSRGGEDRGVHF. The chain couples TRBV19 to TRBJ1-5, with 9 bases that match TRBD1. V shed 8 bases and J 16 bases; nucleotides not matched to a gene: 18. This CDR3 comprises 14 residues. Germline CDR1 and CDR2: LNHDA and SQIVND (reference sequence).

The chain couples TRBV5-1 to TRBJ2-5; 9 nucleotides match TRBD1. The V and J ends lost 2 bases and 1 base, in that order; junction bases with no gene match: 12. The CDR3 covers 18 residues. Looked up from germline, CDR1 is SGHRS and CDR2 is YFSETQ. For the CDR3, the DNA is TGCGCCAGCAGCTTTCCCCCTTGGACAGGGGAGGCCCAAGAGACCCAGTACTTC. Protein product: CASSFPPWTGEAQETQYF. Supplemented by reference TRBV5-1 and TRBJ2-5, the full variable domain reads KAGVTQTPRYLIKTRGQQVTLSCSPISGHRSVSWYQQTPGQGLQFLFEYFSETQRNKGNFPGRFSGRQFSNSRSEMNVSTLELGDSALYLCASSFPPWTGEAQETQYFGPGTRLLVL.

This rearrangement joins TRBV5-1 to TRBJ2-5; 8 bases are shared with TRBD1. The germline V gene encodes CDR1 SGHRS and CDR2 YFSETQ. The CDR3 is made up of 15 amino acids. V lost 2 bases, J lost 4 bases, and 7 bases stayed unmatched. CDR3 DNA: TGCGCCAGCAGCTTAACAGGGGGGTTTGGAGAGACCCAGTACTTC. As protein: CASSLTGGFGETQYF.

The genes are TRBV23-1 and TRBJ2-7, with 9 bases fitting TRBD2. TRBV23-1 is labeled an ORF, and its function is uncertain. The V gene end was trimmed by 2 bases and the J gene end by 2 bases; junction bases not matched to a gene: 4. The CDR3 totals 15 residues. CDR3 sequence: CASSQLASGAYEQYF. In nucleotides, the CDR3 is TGCGCCAGCAGTCAACTGGCTAGCGGGGCCTACGAGCAGTACTTC.

The gene calls are TRBV5-6 and TRBJ1-1; maybe TRBD1 (6 bases). CDR3 size: 15 residues. The ends were cut back, 4 bases at V and 5 bases at J, with 18 bases in the middle. In germline, CDR1 is SGHDT, CDR2 YYEEEE. The CDR3 bases are TGTGCCAGCAGCCCACCGGGACAATGGGGAACTGAAGCTTTCTTT. Amino acids: CASSPPGQWGTEAFF.

The chain combines TRBV9 with TRBJ1-2; possible D gene TRBD1, 5 bases. The V gene lost 6 bases and the J gene lost 8 bases, with 20 bases spanning the gap. This CDR3 comprises 14 residues. In germline, CDR1 is SGDLS, CDR2 YYNGEE. The CDR3 is CASKGFGGSGGYTF. CDR3 coding DNA: TGTGCCAGCAAGGGGTTTGGAGGGTCTGGCGGCTACACCTTC.

This chain links TRBV2 with TRBJ2-2; possibly TRBD1 for D (6 bases). Trimming removed 7 bases at V and 5 bases at J, with 17 bases between. This CDR3 region has 15 residues. Germline CDR1 SNHLY, CDR2 FYNNEI. CDR3 amino acids: CASKPPGHPTGELFF. CDR3 sequence (DNA): TGTGCCAGCAAGCCCCCGGGACATCCAACCGGGGAGCTGTTTTTT.

The V call is TRBV4-2, the J call TRBJ2-5, with 10 bases fitting TRBD2. V trimming: 1 base; J trimming: 2 bases; junction bases outside the gene matches: 4. Germline CDR1 LGHNA, CDR2 YNFKEQ. This CDR3 is 16 amino acids long. The CDR3 here is CASSQATSGAQETQYF. Written as DNA, the CDR3 is TGTGCCAGCAGCCAAGCAACTAGCGGGGCGCAAGAGACCCAGTACTTC.

The V call is TRBV10-1, the J call TRBJ2-3; 8 nucleotides agree with TRBD1. The CDR3 covers 14 residues. CDR1 and CDR2 from the germline V gene are WNHNN and SYGVQD (reference sequence). V lost 4 bases to trimming and J lost 2 bases; unmatched junction nucleotides: 2. CDR3 nucleotides: TGCGCCAGCAGTGTGGACAGGGACACAGATACGCAGTATTTT. Translated, it gives CASSVDRDTDTQYF.

The chain has TRBV6-5 and TRBJ1-6; possible D gene TRBD1, 5 bases. The CDR3 consists of 15 residues. Germline CDR1 is MNHEY and CDR2 is SVGAGI. V lost 6 bases, J lost 7 bases, and 16 bases lay in between. CDR3 nucleotide sequence: TGTGCCAGCAGCTACGGGACTAGACAAAATTCACCCCTCCACTTT. Encoded protein: CASSYGTRQNSPLHF.

J is TRBJ2-7 and V is TRBV15; TRBD1 might be the D (5 bases). The CDR3 has 14 residues. Germline-derived CDR1 and CDR2 are LNHNV and YYDKDF (reference sequence). Trimming took off 2 bases at V and 3 bases at J, with 11 bases between the two ends. The CDR3 DNA reads TGTGCCACCAGCAGACCCAGTAGGGGCTACGAGCAGTACTTC. Translating gives CATSRPSRGYEQYF.

The sample holds a few counts of this clone. Here the CDR3 reads CASSYLLAGGSYEQYF. The CDR3 DNA reads TGTGCCAGCAGTTACTTACTAGCGGGGGGCTCCTACGAGCAGTACTTC. The V gene is TRBV6-5, the J gene TRBJ2-7; 12 bases agree with TRBD2. Germline trimming cut 1 base from V and 0 bases from J; bases unmatched to any gene: 1. Germline CDR1 and CDR2: MNHEY and SVGAGI. The CDR3 extends over 16 amino acids.

The chain uses TRBV7-8 and TRBJ2-7, with D maybe TRBD1 (6 bases). Trimming took 6 bases from V and 0 from J, leaving 9 bases between them. The germline CDR1 and CDR2 sequences are SGHVS and FQNEAQ. CDR3 length: 13 residues. The CDR3 loop reads CASSRTDSYEQYF. The CDR3 DNA follows: TGTGCCAGCAGTCGGACAGACTCCTACGAGCAGTACTTC.

CDR3: CASSLSRPSGEKLFF. The CDR3 DNA is TGTGCCAGCAGTTTATCGAGGCCTAGTGGGGAAAAACTGTTTTTT. The V and J genes are TRBV27 and TRBJ1-4; unclear D gene. The CDR3 loop spans 15 amino acids. CDR1 and CDR2 from the germline V gene are MNHEY and SMNVEV (reference sequence). V was shortened by 0 bases and J by 8 bases, with 13 bases between the two germline ends.

The rearrangement joins TRBV9 to TRBJ2-5; D is perhaps TRBD1 (6 bases). This CDR3 spans 14 amino acids. Germline CDR1 is SGDLS and CDR2 is YYNGEE. V gave up 3 bases and J gave up 5 bases, with 14 bases separating them. The CDR3 is CASSGGQTWETQYF. Here the CDR3 DNA reads TGTGCCAGCAGCGGGGGGCAGACGTGGGAGACCCAGTACTTC.

This clone has more than one count but fewer than ten. The CDR3 is CSVEEDGGWRSAFF. The DNA for the CDR3 is TGCAGCGTTGAAGAGGACGGGGGGTGGCGTTCGGCTTTCTTT. The rearrangement uses TRBV29-1 and TRBJ1-1; D is possibly TRBD1 (5 bases). Trimming pared 0 bases from V and 11 bases from J, leaving 19 bases between. This CDR3 region has 14 residues. Looked up from germline, CDR1 is SQVTM and CDR2 is ANQGSEA.

To note about this clone: Lacking the conserved final phenylalanine or tryptophan, this CDR3 likely reflects a read error. It is unclear where the CDR3 begins or ends on the DNA, so no DNA is shown, and the CDR3 is as TCRdb lists it. The rearrangement links TRBV25-1 to TRBJ1-4; TRBD1, the D gene given by the table, was not confirmed from the DNA. The germline V gene encodes CDR1 MGHDK and CDR2 SYGVNS. The CDR3 comprises 10 residues, both ends counted. The CDR3 protein is CASISRAEVG.

This sequence joins TRBV5-1 and TRBJ2-1; 10 bases map to TRBD2. The ends lost 0 bases at V and 7 bases at J; junction bases unmatched: 4. In germline, CDR1 is SGHRS, CDR2 YFSETQ. This CDR3 comprises 15 residues. As DNA, the CDR3 is TGCGCCAGCAGCTTGGTAGCGGGGGGCAGTAATGAGCAGTTCTTC. Its translation: CASSLVAGGSNEQFF.

The chain links TRBV25-1 to TRBJ2-3, with 8 positions matching TRBD1. J was trimmed by 4 bases and V by 4 bases; bases with no gene match: 4. The CDR3 runs to 14 residues. Germline CDR1 and CDR2: MGHDK and SYGVNS. As DNA, the CDR3 is TGTGCCAGCAGTGTACAGGGGGTCGCAGATACGCAGTATTTT. This gives the protein CASSVQGVADTQYF.

This clone was detected a few times. The chain carries TRBV7-9 and TRBJ1-1, with no clear D. CDR3 length: 16 residues. Per germline, CDR1 SEHNR and CDR2 FQNEAQ (reference sequence). Trimming took off 5 bases at V and 0 bases at J, with 16 bases between the two ends. CDR3: CASSADVGLMNTEAFF. In nucleotides, the CDR3 is TGTGCCAGCAGCGCTGATGTTGGACTCATGAACACTGAAGCTTTCTTT.

This chain links TRBV7-6 with TRBJ2-6; D not resolved. V dropped 1 base and J dropped 0 bases, with 7 bases sitting between them. Germline-derived CDR1 and CDR2 are SGHVS and FNYEAQ. The CDR3 covers 16 residues. CDR3 loop: CASSLGAVSGANVLTF. The DNA for the CDR3 is TGTGCCAGCAGCTTAGGGGCAGTCTCTGGGGCCAACGTCCTGACTTTC.

This chain joins TRBV29-1 and TRBJ2-5; D perhaps matches TRBD2 (6 bases). The CDR3 loop spans 13 amino acids. Germline V gene lookup returns CDR1 SQVTM and CDR2 ANQGSEA. With 7 bases removed from V and 0 bases from J, the gap between germline ends came to 12 bases. Written as DNA, the CDR3 is TGCAGCGACGGAGGGGTCAACCAAGAGACCCAGTACTTC. Encoded protein: CSDGGVNQETQYF. Full variable domain (remainder filled in from reference TRBV29-1 and TRBJ2-5): SAVISQKPSRDICQRGTSLTIQCQVDSQVTMMFWYRQQPGQSLTLIATANQGSEATYESGFVIDKFPISRPNLTFSTLTVSNMSPEDSSIYLCSDGGVNQETQYFGPGTRLLVL.